This note documents a single T cell receptor beta chain sequence. Its target is not known. This entry is derived from a study of blood T cells in healthy people across ages. Study-level results: TCR beta diversity correlated strongly with naive T cell percentage.

Primed by a sample-barcoded 5' primer and a J-beta primer mix, a second PCR proceeded for roughly 7 to 11 cycles. Every sample gave at least 3 million paired-end reads containing CDR3. TCRdb re-called the 5' RACE reads through MiXCR, storing one row per CDR3 protein. The sample holds about 650,000 distinct CDR3 sequences, about 30% seen once. The TCR sequence derives from a woman older than 75 in good health. Source material: blood.

CDR3 sequence (DNA): TGTGCCAGCAGAGCCCGTATCCGCGGTAGCAGCACAGATACGCAGTATTTT. This encodes CASRARIRGSSTDTQYF. This sequence joins TRBV7-9 and TRBJ2-3; D not resolved. This CDR3 has 17 amino acids. Germline V gives CDR1 SEHNR, CDR2 FQNEAQ (reference sequence). Trimming stripped 6 bases from V and 0 bases from J, with 19 bases between.